Listed here are 23 T cell receptor beta chains from one sample, sequenced in a study of shared clonotypes between healthy human individuals. Libraries were prepared by immunoSEQ multiplex PCR; TCRdb keeps only in-frame clonotypes and omits some of them. The sample includes about a million clones, around 76% of them seen just once. Sequencing was performed on memory CD4+ T cells sorted from blood. As to subset: CD45RA-negative fraction. All receptors derive from a man aged 18-30 years in good health.

The chain employs TRBV5-1 and TRBJ1-3; 7 nucleotides agree with TRBD1. Germline CDR1 is SGHRS and CDR2 is YFSETQ. V lost 6 bases and J lost 0; bases outside the gene matches: 6. CDR3 length equals 15 residues. CDR3 nucleotide sequence: TGCGCCAGCACCCAAGGGACAGCCTCTGGAAACACCATATATTTT. Amino acid sequence: CASTQGTASGNTIYF.

The V and J genes are TRBV7-8 and TRBJ1-2; 8 bases are shared with TRBD1. Trimming cost V 2 bases and J 4 bases; bases outside gene matches: 3. Looked up from germline, CDR1 is SGHVS and CDR2 is FQNEAQ. The length of the CDR3 is 14 residues. This chain's CDR3 is CASSLSGTGYGYTF. The CDR3 nucleotides read TGTGCCAGCAGCTTATCCGGGACAGGCTATGGCTACACCTTC.

The J gene is TRBJ1-2, the V gene TRBV18; 9 nucleotides align to TRBD1. The J segment lost 3 bases and the V segment lost 3 bases, leaving 5 bases of the junction unmatched. The CDR3 is made up of 15 amino acids. The germline V gene has CDR1 KGHSH and CDR2 LQKENI. In DNA, the CDR3 is TGTGCCAGCTCACCCGGGACAGGGTCTGACTATGGCTACACCTTC. It encodes CASSPGTGSDYGYTF.

This clone was detected only a few times. Other DNA sequences in the same sample also yield this CDR3. The rearrangement links TRBV6-5 to TRBJ2-6; a weak D match, TRBD2 (6 bases). This CDR3 has 16 amino acids. CDR1 is MNHEY, CDR2 SVGAGI, per germline. Trimming pared 2 bases from V and 0 bases from J, leaving 8 bases between. CDR3 bases: TGTGCCAGCAGTTACGGGAGGATCTCTGGGGCCAACGTCCTGACTTTC. Protein product: CASSYGRISGANVLTF.

V is TRBV19 and J is TRBJ1-1; D not certain. Trimming pared 5 bases from V and 10 bases from J, leaving 8 bases between. The CDR3 is 10 amino acids. Germline CDR1 reads LNHDA; CDR2 reads SQIVND (reference sequence). The DNA for the CDR3 is TGTGCCAGTAGTGCGGGTGGAGCTTTCTTT. This translates into CASSAGGAFF.

The V gene is TRBV9, the J gene TRBJ2-7; 8 bases agree with TRBD1. CDR3 length: 15 amino acids. V shed 2 bases and J 3 bases; nucleotides not matched to a gene: 7. Germline CDR1 SGDLS, CDR2 YYNGEE. Here the CDR3 reads CASSVLPGGIYEQYF. DNA of the CDR3: TGTGCCAGCAGCGTGCTTCCAGGGGGCATCTACGAGCAGTACTTC.

V and J are TRBV4-3 and TRBJ2-3, with D tentatively TRBD2 (5 bases). CDR1 is LGHNA, CDR2 YSLEER, per germline. Trimming cost V 0 bases and J 1 base, with 8 bases left between them. The CDR3 spans 15 residues. The CDR3 region has the DNA TGCGCCAGCAGCCAAGATTTGAGGGGCACAGATACGCAGTATTTT. It specifies CASSQDLRGTDTQYF.

The genes are TRBV30 and TRBJ2-5; possibly TRBD1 for D (6 bases). The CDR3 has 13 amino acids. Germline CDR1 reads GTSNPN; CDR2 reads SVGIG (reference sequence). V was cut by 1 base and J by 8 bases, with 14 bases left in between. Written as DNA, the CDR3 is TGTGCCTGGAGTGCCGGGACACCCGAAACCCAGTACTTC. This translates into CAWSAGTPETQYF.

This clone has only one observation. This sample includes further DNA sequences coding for the same CDR3. The chain is built from TRBV7-2 and TRBJ2-5; 9 nucleotides match TRBD2. With V trimmed by 1 base and J by 5 bases, 5 bases remained unmatched. The CDR3 spans 15 residues. The germline gives CDR1 SGHTA, CDR2 FQGNSA. CDR3 DNA sequence: TGTGCCAGCAGCTTAGGTGGCGGGAGGGGGGAGACCCAGTACTTC. It specifies CASSLGGGRGETQYF.

Of note for this clone: The sample holds other DNA sequences that translate to the same CDR3. The gene calls are TRBV7-6 and TRBJ2-1, with TRBD2 matching over 8 bases. Germline CDR1 SGHVS, CDR2 FNYEAQ. V lost 4 bases, J lost 7 bases, and 6 bases stayed unmatched. This CDR3 has 14 residues. DNA for the CDR3: TGTGCCAGCAGCTCGGGACTAGTCCGGAATGAGCAGTTCTTC. As protein: CASSSGLVRNEQFF.

This clone appeared once. The V call is TRBV11-2, the J call TRBJ2-7; TRBD1 might be the D (5 bases). Germline V lookup: CDR1 SGHAT, CDR2 FQNNGV. The V and J ends lost 5 bases and 6 bases respectively, with 14 bases between them. This CDR3 is 13 amino acids long. Written as DNA, the CDR3 is TGTGCCAGCAGCCCGACTGAGCAGGGCGAGCAGTACTTC. This encodes CASSPTEQGEQYF.

A note on this clone: In the same sample, other DNA sequences code for this CDR3. V and J are TRBV4-1 and TRBJ2-7; D perhaps matches TRBD1 (6 bases). Germline V lookup: CDR1 MGHRA, CDR2 YSYEKL. The CDR3 is 15 amino acids. V was pared by 0 bases and J by 0 bases, with 9 bases between. The CDR3 DNA reads TGCGCCAGCAGCCAAGAAGGGACATCCTCCTACGAGCAGTACTTC. It translates to CASSQEGTSSYEQYF.

This chain connects TRBV10-1 to TRBJ1-5; D is possibly TRBD1 (5 bases). Trimming removed 3 bases at V and 1 base at J, with 13 bases between. The CDR3 extends over 16 amino acids. The germline V gene has CDR1 WNHNN and CDR2 SYGVQD (reference sequence). The chain's CDR3 is CASSDPGLGSNQPQHF. CDR3 sequence (DNA): TGCGCCAGCAGTGACCCGGGACTTGGCAGCAATCAGCCCCAGCATTTT.

The V call is TRBV5-4, the J call TRBJ2-2, with no clear D. The V end lost 3 bases, the J end lost 6 bases, and 6 bases lay between the germline ends. Per the germline V gene, CDR1 is SGHNT and CDR2 is YYREEE (reference sequence). The length of the CDR3 is 12 residues. The CDR3 protein is CASSSFAGELFF. For the CDR3, the DNA is TGTGCCAGCAGCTCCTTTGCCGGGGAGCTGTTTTTT.

The genes are TRBV5-6 and TRBJ2-3; D is perhaps TRBD2 (6 bases). The CDR3 runs 17 residues. CDR1 is SGHDT, CDR2 YYEEEE, per germline. The V and J ends lost 1 base and 0 bases respectively, with 15 bases between them. The CDR3 protein is CASSLLSGGASTDTQYF. CDR3 DNA sequence: TGTGCCAGCAGCTTGCTGTCTGGCGGGGCCAGCACAGATACGCAGTATTTT.

J is TRBJ1-6 and V is TRBV11-2; D not resolved. There are 14 residues in the CDR3. Germline CDR1 reads SGHAT; CDR2 reads FQNNGV. V dropped 3 bases and J dropped 6 bases, with 9 bases sitting between them. The CDR3 DNA sequence: TGTGCCAGCAGCTTTAACAGTTTTAATTCACCCCTCCACTTT. Its protein is CASSFNSFNSPLHF.

The V call is TRBV6-5, the J call TRBJ1-2; D is possibly TRBD1 (6 bases). The CDR3 consists of 11 residues. The V end was cut by 4 bases, the J end by 14 bases, with 14 bases between. CDR1 and CDR2 from the germline V gene are MNHEY and SVGAGI. CDR3 protein: CASSSTDRLTF. The CDR3 DNA reads as TGTGCCAGCAGTTCAACGGACAGACTGACCTTC.

The chain links TRBV9 to TRBJ2-2; D not resolved. Germline V gene data show CDR1 as SGDLS and CDR2 as YYNGEE. There are 15 residues in the CDR3. The germline V and J ends were trimmed by 0 bases and 5 bases, with 11 bases remaining between them. The CDR3 protein is CASSVEGRVTGELFF. The CDR3 DNA sequence: TGTGCCAGCAGCGTAGAGGGAAGGGTAACCGGGGAGCTGTTTTTT.

This clone was detected a few times. This CDR3 is CASSFSGEGTGELFF. In DNA, the CDR3 is TGCGCCAGCAGCTTTTCGGGAGAAGGAACCGGGGAGCTGTTTTTT. V is TRBV5-1 and J is TRBJ2-2; weak D call: TRBD2 (6 bases). The CDR3 spans 15 residues. Germline CDR1 and CDR2: SGHRS and YFSETQ. V was shortened by 2 bases and J by 5 bases, with 13 bases between the two germline ends.

The chain links TRBV6-1 to TRBJ2-1, with 9 bases fitting TRBD2. CDR1 is MNHNS and CDR2 is SASEGT in the germline V gene. The CDR3 runs 15 residues. With V trimmed by 6 bases and J by 4 bases, 7 bases remained unmatched. The CDR3 reads CASRGAGGWYNEQFF. For the CDR3, the DNA is TGTGCCAGCAGAGGGGCGGGAGGGTGGTACAATGAGCAGTTCTTC.

This clone was detected only a few times. V is TRBV2 and J is TRBJ1-4; D ambiguous. CDR3 length equals 17 residues. Per germline, CDR1 SNHLY and CDR2 FYNNEI. Deletions cut 5 bases from V and 3 bases from J, with 19 bases between. CDR3 bases: TGTGCCAGCAGTATGTACGGACCGATGGGAGCTAATGAAAAACTGTTTTTT. It specifies CASSMYGPMGANEKLFF.

The V call is TRBV7-2, the J call TRBJ2-2; 10 bases align to TRBD2. The CDR3 covers 16 residues. Germline V lookup: CDR1 SGHTA, CDR2 FQGNSA. V lost 3 bases to trimming and J lost 4 bases; unmatched junction nucleotides: 5. The CDR3 spells CASSFSSGSFTGELFF. CDR3 sequence (DNA): TGTGCCAGCAGCTTCTCTAGCGGGAGTTTCACCGGGGAGCTGTTTTTT.

The chain joins TRBV15 to TRBJ2-1; D gene unclear. The CDR3 consists of 15 residues. Trimming removed 5 bases at V and 0 bases at J, with 11 bases between. Germline V gene lookup returns CDR1 LNHNV and CDR2 YYDKDF (reference sequence). The CDR3 nucleotides are TGTGCCACCAGCGTAAGCCGTAGCTCCTACAATGAGCAGTTCTTC. Protein: CATSVSRSSYNEQFF.